Shown below are 18 T cell receptor beta chains from a single sample sequenced in a study of T cells expressing NK-cell markers. TCRdb reprocessed the 5' RACE reads and reports one entry per CDR3 protein, with no DNA. The sample shows 150,000 or so distinct CDR3 sequences, and less than 40% sits with its ten largest clones. Sequencing was performed on blood T cells: a sorted CD56 or NKG2C T cell subset, CD4+ or CD8+ T cells, or bulk PBMC T cells (not recorded which). All receptors derive from a woman between 45 and 60 years old in good health.

The chain couples TRBV6-6 to TRBJ2-5; there is no DNA to check the TCRdb D call of TRBD2. Germline CDR1 and CDR2: MNHNY and SVGAGI (reference sequence). This CDR3 has 15 amino acids. CDR3: CASSYSTAGMETQYF.

The CDR3 is CASSKVVQTDQETQYF. The rearrangement joins TRBV21-1 to TRBJ2-5; lacking DNA, the TRBD1 call made by TCRdb goes unchecked. TRBV21-1 is noted as a pseudogene. CDR3 length: 16 residues.

The V gene is TRBV24-1, the J gene TRBJ1-5; TCRdb outputs TRBD1, but without DNA this stays unchecked. The CDR3 is 14 amino acids. CDR1 is KGHDR and CDR2 is SFDVKD in the germline V gene. This chain's CDR3 is CATSSQGPNQPQHF.

The chain is built from TRBV7-9 and TRBJ2-1; without DNA, the TCRdb call of TRBD1 cannot be checked. The CDR3 has 17 residues. Germline CDR1 reads SEHNR; CDR2 reads FQNEAQ (reference sequence). This CDR3 is CASSLPNDRADNNEQFF.

J is TRBJ2-1 and V is TRBV20-1. The CDR3 spans 12 residues. Germline CDR1 DFQATT, CDR2 SNEGSKA (reference sequence). CDR3 loop: CSAPQSHNEQFF.

CDR3 sequence reads: CATSRAHFTHNMNTEAFF. V gene TRBV15 combines with J gene TRBJ1-1. Looked up from germline, CDR1 is LNHNV and CDR2 is YYDKDF (reference sequence). There are 18 residues in the CDR3.

V is TRBV30 and J is TRBJ1-2; TCRdb's assignment of TRBD1 cannot be checked, as there is no DNA. Germline CDR1 is GTSNPN and CDR2 is SVGIG (reference sequence). The CDR3 has 13 residues. CDR3 residues: CAWSPGTGIGYTF. Full variable domain (missing parts from reference TRBV30 and TRBJ1-2): SQTIHQWPATLVQPVGSPLSLECTVEGTSNPNLYWYRQAAGRGLQLLFYSVGIGQISSEVPQNLSASRPQDRQFILSSKKLLLSDSGFYLCAWSPGTGIGYTFGSGTRLTVV.

This rearrangement joins TRBV7-9 to TRBJ2-2. Germline values: CDR1 SEHNR, CDR2 FQNEAQ (reference sequence). CDR3 size: 16 residues. The CDR3: CASSYGGGSNTGELFF.

The chain combines TRBV12-3 or TRBV12-4 with TRBJ2-3; TCRdb selects TRBD2, and the lack of DNA leaves this call unchecked. The CDR3 consists of 17 residues. CDR3 residues: CASSPVLAETSTDTQYF.

The gene calls are TRBV27 and TRBJ2-7. CDR3 size: 16 residues. Per the germline V gene, CDR1 is MNHEY and CDR2 is SMNVEV (reference sequence). The CDR3 here is CASSLFWGKSSYEQYF.

The chain recombines TRBV11-2 with TRBJ1-1. Germline values: CDR1 SGHAT, CDR2 FQNNGV. This CDR3 is built from 14 residues. The CDR3 reads CASRWMGPNTEAFF.

The chain uses TRBV21-1 and TRBJ1-5. TRBV21-1 is an annotated pseudogene. The CDR3 totals 16 residues. The CDR3: CASSLGRRYSNQPQHF.

The chain is built from TRBV29-1 and TRBJ1-2. The length of the CDR3 is 13 residues. Germline CDR1 SQVTM, CDR2 ANQGSEA. CDR3 sequence: CSVREVSNYGYTF.

The chain is built from TRBV27 and TRBJ1-1. The CDR3 totals 13 residues. CDR1 and CDR2 from the germline V gene are MNHEY and SMNVEV (reference sequence). The CDR3 loop is CASSPRSYTEAFF.

The V and J genes are TRBV9 and TRBJ2-7. Germline lookup yields CDR1 SGDLS and CDR2 YYNGEE. This CDR3 has 11 amino acids. This CDR3 reads CASSPGSELYF.

The rearrangement links TRBV24-1 to TRBJ2-1; TCRdb gives TRBD2 as the D gene, but with no DNA this cannot be confirmed. CDR1 and CDR2 (germline): KGHDR, SFDVKD. There are 17 residues in the CDR3. CDR3 sequence reads: CATSDRLAEESYNEQFF.

The CDR3 sequence: CAIMRGTEAFF. V usage is TRBV10-3 and J usage is TRBJ1-1. Germline assignment: CDR1 ENHRY and CDR2 SYGVKD. The CDR3 has 11 residues.

This chain links TRBV7-6 with TRBJ2-1. This CDR3 contains 17 residues. Germline V gene lookup returns CDR1 SGHVS and CDR2 FNYEAQ. CDR3 amino acids: CASSLGIAASSYNEQFF.